What follows is one T cell receptor (beta chain) and its context. Its target is unknown. Patients with Susac syndrome fulfilled recently defined diagnostic criteria for definite or probable disease. The sample originates from a study of CD8 T cells in Susac syndrome. Study-level findings and limits: Clonal expansion involving Susac CD8+ cells peaked in TEMRA cells and active patients.

The CDR3 is 12 amino acids. The germline V and J ends were trimmed by 6 bases and 3 bases, with 9 bases remaining between them. Germline V lookup: CDR1 LNHDA, CDR2 SQIVND (reference sequence). cDNA came from roughly 0.53 to 1 ug RNA primed by random hexamers. A single record per CDR3 protein comes from TCRdb applying MiXCR to the immunoSEQ multiplex PCR reads. The sample contains 50,000 to 55,000 distinct CDR3 sequences, approximately 95% of which appear only once. The sequence came from a human donor with Susac syndrome. The V and J genes are TRBV19 and TRBJ2-7; unclear D gene. Material: CD8+ T cells from PBMCs. CDR3 region: CASRSTGYEQYF. CDR3 nucleotide sequence: TGTGCCAGTAGATCTACCGGCTACGAGCAGTACTTC. Full variable domain (outside the CDR3, taken from reference TRBV19 and TRBJ2-7): DGGITQSPKYLFRKEGQNVTLSCEQNLNHDAMYWYRQDPGQGLRLIYYSQIVNDFQKGDIAEGYSVSREKKESFPLTVTSAQKNPTAFYLCASRSTGYEQYFGPGTRLTVT.